Listed here are 20 T cell receptor beta chains from one sample, sequenced in a study of blood T cell repertoires in COVID-19. Data came from immunoSEQ multiplex PCR; TCRdb stores just in-frame clones and leaves some out. The table lists roughly 120,000 clones, 90% of them singletons. The sample comprised peripheral blood. These receptors were collected from a human donor with active COVID-19. The donor label of this sample is uncertain.

The chain uses TRBV7-2 and TRBJ1-5; 7 nucleotides agree with TRBD1. With 4 bases clipped from V and 2 bases from J, the junction kept 8 bases outside the gene matches. The CDR3 totals 16 residues. From germline, CDR1 is SGHTA and CDR2 FQGNSA. This chain's CDR3 is CASSSLTGRRNQPQHF. The CDR3 region has the DNA TGTGCCAGCAGCTCCTTGACAGGGCGGCGCAATCAGCCCCAGCATTTT.

The chain links TRBV5-6 to TRBJ2-5, with 7 bases identical to TRBD1. From germline, CDR1 is SGHDT and CDR2 YYEEEE. The ends lost 4 bases at V and 7 bases at J; junction bases unmatched: 10. This CDR3 region has 14 residues. The DNA for the CDR3 is TGTGCCAGCAGCCCCCCCGGACAGGAAGGGACCCAGTACTTC. This gives the protein CASSPPGQEGTQYF.

The chain employs TRBV21-1 and TRBJ2-1; TRBD1, the table's D call, lacks a check against the DNA. TRBV21-1 is deemed a pseudogene. The CDR3 is 14 residues long. The chain's CDR3 is CASSRKGADNEQFF. Here the CDR3 DNA reads TGTGCCAGCAGCAGAAAAGGGGCCGACAATGAGCAGTTCTTC.

The V and J genes are TRBV6-2 or TRBV6-3 and TRBJ2-1; no reliable D call. The germline gives CDR1 MNHEY, CDR2 SVGEGT. Trimming cost V 2 bases and J 5 bases, with 7 bases left between them. The CDR3 is 13 residues long. CDR3 loop: CASSYSSNNEQFF. CDR3 in DNA: TGTGCCAGCAGTTACAGCTCAAACAATGAGCAGTTCTTC.

The chain uses TRBV6-2 or TRBV6-3 and TRBJ1-5, with D perhaps matching TRBD1 (5 bases). The germline CDR1 and CDR2 sequences are MNHEY and SVGEGT. This CDR3 has 14 residues. Trimming removed 2 bases at V and 7 bases at J, with 12 bases between. The CDR3 spells CASSYGAGPQPQHF. CDR3 sequence (DNA): TGTGCCAGCAGTTACGGTGCAGGGCCCCAGCCCCAGCATTTT.

The chain combines TRBV5-6 with TRBJ1-6; D is unresolved. The CDR3 has 14 residues. Deletions cut 4 bases from V and 8 bases from J, with 13 bases between. Germline V gives CDR1 SGHDT, CDR2 YYEEEE. CDR3 DNA: TGTGCCAGCAGCACGGTCGAAAGTGATTCACCCCTCCACTTT. It yields the protein CASSTVESDSPLHF.

CDR3 in DNA: TGTGCCAGCCGTGCGGGGACAGCCGAGTGGGAGACCCAGTACTTC. Amino acid sequence: CASRAGTAEWETQYF. The chain employs TRBV19 and TRBJ2-5, with TRBD1 as a possible D gene (7 bases). V lost 9 bases and J 5 bases, leaving 22 bases between the germline ends. Germline V CDR1 and CDR2: LNHDA, SQIVND (reference sequence). CDR3 size: 15 residues. The full variable domain, its missing parts supplied by reference TRBV19 and TRBJ2-5, is DGGITQSPKYLFRKEGQNVTLSCEQNLNHDAMYWYRQDPGQGLRLIYYSQIVNDFQKGDIAEGYSVSREKKESFPLTVTSAQKNPTAFYLCASRAGTAEWETQYFGPGTRLLVL.

The chain has TRBV7-8 and TRBJ1-1; no clear D gene. Germline CDR1 reads SGHVS; CDR2 reads FQNEAQ. V was shortened by 0 bases and J by 5 bases, with 10 bases between the two germline ends. There are 14 residues in the CDR3. The CDR3 reads CASSLAGVGTEAFF. DNA of the CDR3: TGTGCCAGCAGCTTAGCGGGCGTAGGTACTGAAGCTTTCTTT.

This clone occurred once. The rearrangement uses TRBV12-3 or TRBV12-4 and TRBJ1-2; TRBD1 is a possible D gene (6 bases). Trimming removed 5 bases at V and 8 bases at J, with 15 bases between. There are 13 residues in the CDR3. The CDR3 is CASSVDRFYGYTF. CDR3 coding DNA: TGTGCCAGCAGTGTTGACAGGTTTTACGGCTACACCTTC.

The chain couples TRBV12-5 to TRBJ2-1, with a possible D match to TRBD2 (6 bases). Germline lookup yields CDR1 LGHNT and CDR2 FRNRAP. V lost 9 bases and J lost 8, with 17 bases in between. This CDR3 has 13 residues. DNA of the CDR3: TGTGCTAGCCGATGGGACTTTAACGATGAGCAGTTCTTC. Residues: CASRWDFNDEQFF. The variable domain in full, with the rest retrieved from reference TRBV12-5 and TRBJ2-1, is DARVTQTPRHKVTEMGQEVTMRCQPILGHNTVFWYRQTMMQGLELLAYFRNRAPLDDSGMPKDRFSAEMPDATLATLKIQPSEPRDSAVYFCASRWDFNDEQFFGPGTRLTVL.

This chain uses TRBV6-4 with TRBJ1-1; 7 nucleotides agree with TRBD1. CDR1 MRHNA and CDR2 SNTAGT come from the germline V gene. This CDR3 comprises 15 residues. V was clipped by 3 bases and J by 5 bases; unmatched bases: 9. In DNA, the CDR3 is TGTGCCAGCAGTGATAAGGGACAGCCGAGGACTGAAGCTTTCTTT. Amino acid sequence: CASSDKGQPRTEAFF.

CDR3: CASSFTTAGKTSYEQYF. The CDR3 nucleotides read TGTGCCAGCAGTTTCACTACAGCAGGGAAAACCTCCTACGAGCAGTACTTC. The gene calls are TRBV27 and TRBJ2-7, with a possible D match to TRBD1 (5 bases). Trimming left V 3 bases short and J 0 bases short, with 18 bases between. The CDR3 loop spans 17 amino acids. Germline values: CDR1 MNHEY, CDR2 SMNVEV (reference sequence).

V is TRBV4-2 and J is TRBJ2-7, with 13 bases that match TRBD2. V dropped 3 bases and J dropped 1; count of bases not matched to a gene: 0. The CDR3 loop spans 15 amino acids. Germline values: CDR1 LGHNA, CDR2 YNFKEQ. The CDR3 loop reads CASSQGLAGSYEQYF. The CDR3 nucleotides are TGTGCCAGCAGCCAGGGACTAGCGGGGTCCTACGAGCAGTACTTC.

This chain uses TRBV18 with TRBJ1-2; the match to TRBD1 covers 7 bases. The V and J ends lost 3 bases and 8 bases, in that order; junction bases with no gene match: 6. The CDR3 runs 13 residues. CDR1 is KGHSH, CDR2 LQKENI, per germline. The chain's CDR3 is CASSPLQGQGYTF. The CDR3 nucleotides read TGTGCCAGCTCACCCCTACAGGGACAGGGCTACACCTTC.

The gene calls are TRBV7-9 and TRBJ2-3; tentative D call: TRBD1 (5 bases). Germline-derived CDR1 and CDR2 are SEHNR and FQNEAQ (reference sequence). Trimming took 0 bases from V and 4 from J, leaving 14 bases between them. This CDR3 has 16 residues. CDR3 nucleotide sequence: TGTGCCAGCAGCTTAGCGCTGGGGCCGATGGCAGATACGCAGTATTTT. Translating it yields CASSLALGPMADTQYF.

The chain is built from TRBV13 and TRBJ1-5; D remains unclear. The V end lost 0 bases, the J end lost 2 bases, and 5 bases lay between the germline ends. Germline loops: CDR1 PRHDT, CDR2 FYEKMQ (reference sequence). The CDR3 runs 14 residues. In DNA form, the CDR3 reads TGTGCCAGCAGCTTAGGGGCAGGCAATCAGCCCCAGCATTTT. It specifies CASSLGAGNQPQHF.

The chain couples TRBV4-1 to TRBJ2-7; TRBD1 aligns across 9 bases. The CDR3 contains 16 residues. Germline values: CDR1 MGHRA, CDR2 YSYEKL. Trimming cost V 3 bases and J 1 base; bases outside gene matches: 7. The CDR3 coding sequence is TGCGCCAGCAGCCAGGGCCGCGGGACAGGGTCCTACGAGCAGTACTTC. Its translation is CASSQGRGTGSYEQYF.

The V and J genes are TRBV9 and TRBJ1-2; D call uncertain. V lost 0 bases and J 7 bases, leaving 7 bases between the germline ends. CDR1 SGDLS and CDR2 YYNGEE come from the germline V gene. The CDR3 runs 12 residues. CDR3 nucleotide sequence: TGTGCCAGCAGCGTAGTGGACTCTGGCTACACCTTC. Its protein product is CASSVVDSGYTF.

The V gene is TRBV25-1, the J gene TRBJ2-3, with 8 bases fitting TRBD2. The ends lost 1 base at V and 0 bases at J; junction bases unmatched: 9. CDR1 is MGHDK and CDR2 is SYGVNS in the germline V gene. This CDR3 has 18 amino acids. This CDR3 reads CASSEFFSSGDSTDTQYF. The CDR3 DNA follows: TGTGCCAGCAGTGAATTCTTTAGTAGCGGGGATAGCACAGATACGCAGTATTTT.

The gene calls are TRBV30 and TRBJ2-5, with 9 bases matching TRBD2. This CDR3 is 16 amino acids long. The V segment lost 0 bases and the J segment 6 bases; nucleotides outside the gene matches: 11. Germline V gene sequence: CDR1 GTSNPN, CDR2 SVGIG (reference sequence). The DNA of the CDR3 is TGTGCCTGGAGTGTACGGGTAGCGGGGGACGGGAAGACCCAGTACTTC. Its protein is CAWSVRVAGDGKTQYF. The whole variable domain, remainder taken from reference TRBV30 and TRBJ2-5, is SQTIHQWPATLVQPVGSPLSLECTVEGTSNPNLYWYRQAAGRGLQLLFYSVGIGQISSEVPQNLSASRPQDRQFILSSKKLLLSDSGFYLCAWSVRVAGDGKTQYFGPGTRLLVL.